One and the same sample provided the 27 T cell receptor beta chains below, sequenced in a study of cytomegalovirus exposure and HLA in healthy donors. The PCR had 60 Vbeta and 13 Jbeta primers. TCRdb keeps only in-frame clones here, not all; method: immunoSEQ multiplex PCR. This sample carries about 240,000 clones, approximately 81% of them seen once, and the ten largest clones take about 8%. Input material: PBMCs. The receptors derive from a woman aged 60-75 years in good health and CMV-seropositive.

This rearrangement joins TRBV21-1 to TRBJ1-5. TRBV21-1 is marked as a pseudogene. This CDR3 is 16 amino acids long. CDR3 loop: CASSRSKSGSNQPQHF. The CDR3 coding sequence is TGTGCCAGCAGCCGGTCTAAATCGGGGAGCAATCAGCCCCAGCATTTT.

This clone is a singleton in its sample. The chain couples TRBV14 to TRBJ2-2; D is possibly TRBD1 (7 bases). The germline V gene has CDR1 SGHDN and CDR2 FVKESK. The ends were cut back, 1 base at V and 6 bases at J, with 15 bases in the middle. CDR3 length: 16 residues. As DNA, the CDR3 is TGTGCCAGCAGCCAAGTATGGACAGGAGGGCCCGGGGAGCTGTTTTTT. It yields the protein CASSQVWTGGPGELFF.

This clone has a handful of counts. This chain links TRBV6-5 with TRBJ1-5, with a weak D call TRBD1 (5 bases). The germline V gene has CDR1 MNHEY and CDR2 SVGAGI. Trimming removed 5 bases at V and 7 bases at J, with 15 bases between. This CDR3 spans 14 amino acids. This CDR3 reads CASSEGEGHQPQHF. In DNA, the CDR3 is TGTGCCAGCAGTGAAGGGGAGGGGCACCAGCCCCAGCATTTT.

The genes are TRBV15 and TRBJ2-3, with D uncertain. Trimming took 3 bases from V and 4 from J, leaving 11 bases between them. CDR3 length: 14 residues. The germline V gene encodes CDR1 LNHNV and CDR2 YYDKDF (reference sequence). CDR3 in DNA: TGTGCCACCAGCAGGAGAGGAGTGGCAGATACGCAGTATTTT. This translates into CATSRRGVADTQYF.

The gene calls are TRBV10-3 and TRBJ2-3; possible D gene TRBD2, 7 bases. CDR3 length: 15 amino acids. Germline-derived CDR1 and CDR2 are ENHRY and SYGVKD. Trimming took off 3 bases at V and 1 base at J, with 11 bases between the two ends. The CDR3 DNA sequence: TGTGCCATCAGTGAAGGGGGGGAAGGCACAGATACGCAGTATTTT. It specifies CAISEGGEGTDTQYF.

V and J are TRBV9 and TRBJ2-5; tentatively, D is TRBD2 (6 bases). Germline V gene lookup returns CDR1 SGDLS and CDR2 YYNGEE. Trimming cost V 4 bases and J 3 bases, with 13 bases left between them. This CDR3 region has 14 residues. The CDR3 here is CASSPLSGEETQYF. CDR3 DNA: TGTGCCAGCAGCCCTTTATCGGGGGAAGAGACCCAGTACTTC.

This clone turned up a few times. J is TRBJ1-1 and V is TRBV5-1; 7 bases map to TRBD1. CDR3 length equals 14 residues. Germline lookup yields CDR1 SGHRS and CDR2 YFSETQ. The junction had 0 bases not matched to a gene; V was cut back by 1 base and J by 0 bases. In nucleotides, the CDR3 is TGCGCCAGCAGCTTGACAGGGGTGAACACTGAAGCTTTCTTT. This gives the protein CASSLTGVNTEAFF.

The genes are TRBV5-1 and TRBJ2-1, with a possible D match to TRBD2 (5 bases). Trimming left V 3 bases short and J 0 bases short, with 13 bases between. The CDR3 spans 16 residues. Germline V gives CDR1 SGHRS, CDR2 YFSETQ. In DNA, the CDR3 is TGCGCCAGCAGCTCTACATTAGCGAGCTCCTACAATGAGCAGTTCTTC. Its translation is CASSSTLASSYNEQFF.

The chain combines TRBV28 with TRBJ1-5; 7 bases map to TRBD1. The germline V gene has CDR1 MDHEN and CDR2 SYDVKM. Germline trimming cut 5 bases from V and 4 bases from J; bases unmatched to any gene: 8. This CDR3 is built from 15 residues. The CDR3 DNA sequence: TGTGCCAGCAGTCCGCTCCTGACAGGGAATCAGCCCCAGCATTTT. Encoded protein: CASSPLLTGNQPQHF.

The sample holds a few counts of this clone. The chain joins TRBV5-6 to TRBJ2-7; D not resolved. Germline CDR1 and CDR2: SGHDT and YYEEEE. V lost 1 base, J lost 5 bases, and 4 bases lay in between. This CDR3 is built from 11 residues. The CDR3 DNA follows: TGTGCCAGCAGCTTGAGCCACGAGCAGTACTTC. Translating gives CASSLSHEQYF.

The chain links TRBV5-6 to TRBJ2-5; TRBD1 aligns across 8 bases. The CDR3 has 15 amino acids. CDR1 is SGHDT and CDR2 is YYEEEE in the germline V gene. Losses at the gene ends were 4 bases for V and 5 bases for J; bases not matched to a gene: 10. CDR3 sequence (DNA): TGTGCCAGCAGCCGCCGGACAGGGATAAAGGAGACCCAGTACTTC. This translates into CASSRRTGIKETQYF.

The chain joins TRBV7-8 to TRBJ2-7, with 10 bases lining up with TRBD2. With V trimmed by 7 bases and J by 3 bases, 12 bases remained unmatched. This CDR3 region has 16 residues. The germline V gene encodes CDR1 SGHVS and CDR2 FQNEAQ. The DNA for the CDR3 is TGTGCCAGCACCCCTGCTCTAGCGGGGGAGATCTACGAGCAGTACTTC. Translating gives CASTPALAGEIYEQYF.

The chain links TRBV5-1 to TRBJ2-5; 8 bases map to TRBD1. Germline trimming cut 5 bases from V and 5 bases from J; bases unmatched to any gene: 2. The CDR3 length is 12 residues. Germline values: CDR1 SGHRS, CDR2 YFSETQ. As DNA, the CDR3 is TGCGCCAGCAGGCGGACAGGGGAGACCCAGTACTTC. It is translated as CASRRTGETQYF.

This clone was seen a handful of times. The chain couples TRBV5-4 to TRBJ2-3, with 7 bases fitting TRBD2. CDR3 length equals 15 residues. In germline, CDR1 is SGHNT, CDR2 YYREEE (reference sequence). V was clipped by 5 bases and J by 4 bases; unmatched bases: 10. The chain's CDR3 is CASRPGRVSPDTQYF. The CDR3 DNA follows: TGTGCCAGCAGACCAGGGAGGGTTAGTCCAGATACGCAGTATTTT.

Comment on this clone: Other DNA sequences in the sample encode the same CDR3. The CDR3 region has the DNA TGTGCCAGCAGTTCCGGGAATCAGCCCCAGCATTTT. Its protein product is CASSSGNQPQHF. The V call is TRBV6-5, the J call TRBJ1-5; D gene ambiguous. The germline CDR1 and CDR2 sequences are MNHEY and SVGAGI. The CDR3 runs 12 residues. With 4 bases removed from V and 4 bases from J, the gap between germline ends came to 5 bases.

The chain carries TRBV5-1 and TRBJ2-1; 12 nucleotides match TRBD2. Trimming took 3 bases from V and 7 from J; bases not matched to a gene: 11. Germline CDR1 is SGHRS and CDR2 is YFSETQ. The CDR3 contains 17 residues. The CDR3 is CASSSPRLAGVLNEQFF. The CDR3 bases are TGCGCCAGCAGCTCTCCCCGACTAGCGGGAGTATTAAATGAGCAGTTCTTC.

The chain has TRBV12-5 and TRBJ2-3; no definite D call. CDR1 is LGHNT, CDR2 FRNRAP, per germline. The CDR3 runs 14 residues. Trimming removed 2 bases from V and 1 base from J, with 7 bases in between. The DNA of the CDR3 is TGTGCTAGTGGTTTGCTGACACGCACAGATACGCAGTATTTT. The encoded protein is CASGLLTRTDTQYF.

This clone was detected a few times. CDR3 protein: CASSVAEVRGYNEQFF. In nucleotides, the CDR3 is TGTGCCAGCAGCGTAGCTGAGGTTAGGGGCTACAATGAGCAGTTCTTC. The chain joins TRBV9 to TRBJ2-1; D may be TRBD1 (5 bases). The germline V and J ends were trimmed by 0 bases and 3 bases, with 13 bases remaining between them. The V gene's germline CDR1 is SGDLS and CDR2 YYNGEE. This CDR3 is 16 amino acids long.

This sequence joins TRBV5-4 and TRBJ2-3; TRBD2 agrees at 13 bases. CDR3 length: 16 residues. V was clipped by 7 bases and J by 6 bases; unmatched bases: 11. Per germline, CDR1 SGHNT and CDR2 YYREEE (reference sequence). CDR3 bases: TGTGCCAGCGGATCTGGACTAGCGGGAGCTCGGGATACGCAGTATTTT. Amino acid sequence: CASGSGLAGARDTQYF.

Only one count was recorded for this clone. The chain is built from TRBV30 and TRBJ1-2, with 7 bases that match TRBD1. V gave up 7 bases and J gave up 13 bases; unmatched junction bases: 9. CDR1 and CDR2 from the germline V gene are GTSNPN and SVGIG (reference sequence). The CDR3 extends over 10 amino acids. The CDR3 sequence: CASTRGLPTF. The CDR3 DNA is TGTGCCTCCACAAGGGGGCTGCCCACCTTC.

CDR3 sequence (DNA): TGCGCCAGCAGCCAGGGACAGGGGGGAGTACTATACTCTGAAGCTTTCTTT. Encoded protein: CASSQGQGGVLYSEAFF. V and J are TRBV4-1 and TRBJ1-1, with TRBD1 matching 11 bases. CDR3 length equals 17 residues. Per germline, CDR1 MGHRA and CDR2 YSYEKL. The V gene end was trimmed by 3 bases and the J gene end by 6 bases; junction bases not matched to a gene: 12.

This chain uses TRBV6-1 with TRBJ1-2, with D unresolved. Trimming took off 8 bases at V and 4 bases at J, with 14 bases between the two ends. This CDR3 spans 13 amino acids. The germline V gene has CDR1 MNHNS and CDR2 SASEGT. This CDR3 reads CASSPRTLYGYTF. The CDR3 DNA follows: TGTGCCAGCTCCCCCAGAACCCTCTATGGCTACACCTTC.

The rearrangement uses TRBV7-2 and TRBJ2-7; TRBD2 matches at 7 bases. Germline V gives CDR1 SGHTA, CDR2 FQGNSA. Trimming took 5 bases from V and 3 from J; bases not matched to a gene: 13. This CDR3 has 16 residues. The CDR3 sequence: CASSRGASGILYEQYF. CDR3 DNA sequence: TGTGCCAGCAGCCGCGGAGCGAGCGGGATCCTCTACGAGCAGTACTTC.

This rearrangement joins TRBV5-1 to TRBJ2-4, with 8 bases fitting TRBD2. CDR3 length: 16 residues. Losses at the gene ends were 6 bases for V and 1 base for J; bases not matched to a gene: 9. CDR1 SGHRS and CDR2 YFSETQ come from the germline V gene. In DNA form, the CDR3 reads TGCGCCAGCACCGGTGGCGGGGGGCTCGCCAAAAACATTCAGTACTTC. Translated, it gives CASTGGGGLAKNIQYF.

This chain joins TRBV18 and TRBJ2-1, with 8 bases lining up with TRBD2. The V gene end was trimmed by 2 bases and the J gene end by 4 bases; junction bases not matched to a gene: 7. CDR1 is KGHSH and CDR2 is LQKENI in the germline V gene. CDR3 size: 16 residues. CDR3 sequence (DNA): TGTGCCAGCTCACCAGGACTAGCCCTTTTATACAATGAGCAGTTCTTC. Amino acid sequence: CASSPGLALLYNEQFF.

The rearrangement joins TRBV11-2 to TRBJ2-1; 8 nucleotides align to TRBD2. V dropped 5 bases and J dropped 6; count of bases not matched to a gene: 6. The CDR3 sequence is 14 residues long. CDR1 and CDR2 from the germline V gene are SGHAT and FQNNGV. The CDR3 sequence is CASSRSGNSNEQFF. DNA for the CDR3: TGTGCCAGCAGCCGTAGCGGGAATAGCAATGAGCAGTTCTTC.

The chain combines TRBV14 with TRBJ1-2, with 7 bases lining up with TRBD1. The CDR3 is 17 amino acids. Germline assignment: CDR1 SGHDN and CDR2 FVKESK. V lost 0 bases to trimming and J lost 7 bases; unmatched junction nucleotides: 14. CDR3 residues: CASSQDGRRAGGRGYTF. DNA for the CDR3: TGTGCCAGCAGCCAAGATGGGCGTAGGGCAGGGGGACGTGGCTACACCTTC.